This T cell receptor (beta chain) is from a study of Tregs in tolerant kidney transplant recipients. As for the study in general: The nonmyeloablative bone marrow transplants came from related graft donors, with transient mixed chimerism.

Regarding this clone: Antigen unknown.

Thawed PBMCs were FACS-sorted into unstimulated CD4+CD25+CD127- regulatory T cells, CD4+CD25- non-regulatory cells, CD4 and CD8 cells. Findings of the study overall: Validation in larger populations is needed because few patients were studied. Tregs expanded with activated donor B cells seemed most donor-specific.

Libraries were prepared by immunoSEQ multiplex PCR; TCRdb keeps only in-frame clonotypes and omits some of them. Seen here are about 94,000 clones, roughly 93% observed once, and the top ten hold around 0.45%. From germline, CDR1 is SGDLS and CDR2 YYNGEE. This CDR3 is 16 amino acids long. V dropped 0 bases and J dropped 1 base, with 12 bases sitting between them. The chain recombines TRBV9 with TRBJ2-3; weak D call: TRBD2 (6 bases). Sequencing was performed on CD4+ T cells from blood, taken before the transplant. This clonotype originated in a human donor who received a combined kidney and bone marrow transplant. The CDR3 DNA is TGTGCCAGCAGCGTAGGACCCGGGAGCGGCACAGATACGCAGTATTTT. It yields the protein CASSVGPGSGTDTQYF.